The TCR beta chain under discussion was sequenced for a study of T cells in Graves' hyperthyroidism and ophthalmopathy. Amplification targeted TCR beta CDR3 regions from RNA transcripts. RT-PCR in the first round (using the HTBI primer set) targeted the TCR CDR3. One entry per CDR3 protein, called by TCRdb with MiXCR from the multiplex PCR reads. This sample has some 270,000 distinct CDR3 sequences; roughly 13% occur once, and the top ten carry 7.9%. Thyroid ultrasound, orbital computed tomography, clinical symptoms, and serum thyroxine and TRAb underpinned diagnoses. PBMCs came from around 9.7 ml fresh peripheral blood. The ends lost 6 bases at V and 4 bases at J; junction bases unmatched: 10. Germline V lookup: CDR1 DFQATT, CDR2 SNEGSKA (reference sequence). The CDR3 sequence is 15 residues long. There are many counts of this clonotype. Antigen unknown. Study observations and caveats: A model built on 13 V-J features separated ophthalmopathy from stable hyperthyroidism. Most clonotypes that expanded in the thyroid above 0.001 also showed up in blood.

The chain is built from TRBV20-1 and TRBJ2-3, with TRBD1 matching 10 bases. Material: blood. This receptor was identified in a woman aged 40-49 years with Graves' hyperthyroidism. CDR3 in amino acids: CSAPIDRGLSDTQYF. Written as DNA, the CDR3 is TGCAGTGCCCCAATTGACAGGGGGCTATCAGATACGCAGTATTTT.